This entry lists 32 T cell receptor beta chains sequenced from one sample in a study of control samples from healthy donors and cancer patients. Profiling relied on immunoSEQ multiplex PCR, and the TCRdb table lists in-frame clones only, not all of them. The sample includes 150,000 to 200,000 clones, just over 90% seen only once; the top ten take about 1.4%. Specimen: blood. All receptors derive from a man aged 30-40 years in good health.

The chain carries TRBV6-1 and TRBJ2-3, with D perhaps assigned TRBD1 or TRBD2 (5 bases each). Germline assignment: CDR1 MNHNS and CDR2 SASEGT. CDR3 length equals 17 residues. The ends were cut back, 2 bases at V and 4 bases at J, with 19 bases in the middle. CDR3 nucleotide sequence: TGTGCCAGCAGTGAATTCGCAGGGACGAGTGGTGCAGATACGCAGTATTTT. Its protein is CASSEFAGTSGADTQYF.

The V gene is TRBV2, the J gene TRBJ2-1, with a possible D match to TRBD1 (6 bases). The CDR3 covers 16 residues. V was cut by 6 bases and J by 2 bases, with 17 bases left in between. Germline lookup yields CDR1 SNHLY and CDR2 FYNNEI. The CDR3 sequence: CASRQAPGGAYNEQFF. The CDR3, as DNA: TGTGCCAGCAGACAAGCGCCTGGGGGCGCCTACAATGAGCAGTTCTTC.

The rearrangement joins TRBV7-9 to TRBJ1-2; a possible D gene is TRBD1 (6 bases). Trimming took off 5 bases at V and 8 bases at J, with 15 bases between the two ends. The CDR3 consists of 13 residues. Germline V gives CDR1 SEHNR, CDR2 FQNEAQ (reference sequence). CDR3 DNA sequence: TGTGCCAGCAGCCCACCTGGACAGAGAGGCTACACCTTC. Residues: CASSPPGQRGYTF.

The J gene is TRBJ1-2, the V gene TRBV28, with TRBD1 as a possible D gene (5 bases). CDR1 MDHEN and CDR2 SYDVKM come from the germline V gene. This CDR3 is 14 amino acids long. Between the trimmed V and J ends, which lost 1 base and 4 bases, there was a span of 10 bases. In nucleotides, the CDR3 is TGTGCCAGCAGTTTATCCGGGGGTGGCTATGGCTACACCTTC. Its translation: CASSLSGGGYGYTF.

The chain recombines TRBV10-1 with TRBJ2-2; D possibly corresponds to TRBD1 (5 bases). V lost 2 bases, J lost 1 base, and 8 bases lay in between. The CDR3 has 15 amino acids. Per germline, CDR1 WNHNN and CDR2 SYGVQD (reference sequence). The CDR3 sequence is CASSEAQGNTGELFF. The CDR3 DNA reads TGCGCCAGCAGTGAGGCGCAGGGGAACACCGGGGAGCTGTTTTTT.

The chain employs TRBV24-1 and TRBJ1-6, with TRBD1 matching 8 bases. This CDR3 spans 17 amino acids. Germline assignment: CDR1 KGHDR and CDR2 SFDVKD. The V segment lost 0 bases and the J segment 6 bases; nucleotides outside the gene matches: 6. CDR3 sequence reads: CATSDLQRTGSNSPLHF. DNA of the CDR3: TGTGCCACCAGTGATTTGCAGAGGACAGGGTCTAATTCACCCCTCCACTTT.

This chain links TRBV13 with TRBJ2-2; possibly TRBD1 or TRBD2 for D (6 bases each). V was clipped by 6 bases and J by 8 bases, with 13 bases between them. There are 13 residues in the CDR3. The germline V gene has CDR1 PRHDT and CDR2 FYEKMQ (reference sequence). CDR3: CASSSGATGELFF. Written as DNA, the CDR3 is TGTGCCAGCAGTTCGGGGGCGACGGGGGAGCTGTTTTTT.

V is TRBV7-9 and J is TRBJ2-1; no firm D call. From germline, CDR1 is SEHNR and CDR2 FQNEAQ (reference sequence). V gave up 5 bases and J gave up 9 bases, with 14 bases separating them. CDR3 length equals 13 residues. CDR3 residues: CASSRLLFTEQFF. The CDR3 DNA follows: TGTGCCAGCAGCCGCTTACTATTCACTGAGCAGTTCTTC.

This sequence joins TRBV6-5 and TRBJ1-3, with D unresolved. CDR3 length: 13 amino acids. Trimming stripped 6 bases from V and 4 bases from J, with 10 bases between. CDR1 and CDR2 (germline): MNHEY, SVGAGI. The DNA of the CDR3 is TGTGCCAGCAGGCTTGGACGGGGAAACACCATATATTTT. This encodes CASRLGRGNTIYF.

The rearrangement joins TRBV27 to TRBJ2-1; 10 positions match TRBD2. This CDR3 region has 17 residues. Unmatched junction bases numbered 10, after V lost 4 bases and J lost 4 bases. Germline CDR1 MNHEY, CDR2 SMNVEV (reference sequence). CDR3 sequence reads: CASSSLLSGREYNEQFF. Here the CDR3 DNA reads TGTGCCAGCAGTTCCCTATTAAGCGGGAGGGAATACAATGAGCAGTTCTTC.

V is TRBV6-5 and J is TRBJ2-7; a weak D match, TRBD2 (5 bases). V was shortened by 3 bases and J by 2 bases, with 11 bases between the two germline ends. The CDR3 spans 14 residues. Germline loops: CDR1 MNHEY, CDR2 SVGAGI. Here the CDR3 DNA reads TGTGCCAGCAGTTATCGAGGGCCCCCCTACGAGCAGTACTTC. Protein sequence: CASSYRGPPYEQYF.

The chain couples TRBV6-5 to TRBJ2-5; the D call may be TRBD1 or TRBD2 (7 bases each). CDR1 and CDR2 from the germline V gene are MNHEY and SVGAGI. Trimming cost V 0 bases and J 4 bases, with 12 bases left between them. The CDR3 extends over 15 amino acids. CDR3: CASSYSPGGGETQYF. DNA for the CDR3: TGTGCCAGCAGTTACTCACCAGGGGGGGGAGAGACCCAGTACTTC.

The V and J genes are TRBV6-6 and TRBJ1-1; weak D call: TRBD1 (5 bases). Trimming shortened V by 7 bases and J by 4 bases, and 19 bases separated the two germline ends. CDR1 MNHNY and CDR2 SVGAGI come from the germline V gene (reference sequence). The CDR3 totals 15 residues. CDR3 in amino acids: CASKPPAGVSTEAFF. CDR3 nucleotides: TGTGCCAGCAAACCCCCGGCGGGGGTGAGCACTGAAGCTTTCTTT.

This chain links TRBV5-1 with TRBJ2-3; 10 bases line up with TRBD2. The CDR3 loop spans 15 amino acids. Germline V gene lookup returns CDR1 SGHRS and CDR2 YFSETQ. The junction had 3 bases not matched to a gene; V was cut back by 1 base and J by 4 bases. CDR3: CASSLWTSGADTQYF. The CDR3 bases are TGCGCCAGCAGCTTGTGGACTAGCGGCGCAGATACGCAGTATTTT.

V usage is TRBV28 and J usage is TRBJ2-4, with TRBD2 matching over 7 bases. J was trimmed by 7 bases and V by 3 bases; bases with no gene match: 6. The CDR3 covers 14 residues. Germline CDR1 MDHEN, CDR2 SYDVKM. Here the CDR3 reads CASSLVLGGNIQYF. In DNA, the CDR3 is TGTGCCAGCAGTTTGGTTTTGGGGGGGAACATTCAGTACTTC.

The J gene is TRBJ2-1, the V gene TRBV28; a possible D gene is TRBD2 (6 bases). Germline CDR1 is MDHEN and CDR2 is SYDVKM. The CDR3 is 13 amino acids. V lost 8 bases, J lost 9 bases, and 17 bases lay in between. The CDR3 is CASASTGGREQFF. The CDR3 DNA follows: TGTGCCAGCGCCTCGACTGGAGGGCGTGAGCAGTTCTTC.

The rearrangement joins TRBV2 to TRBJ2-3; D possibly corresponds to TRBD2 (6 bases). The ends were cut back, 9 bases at V and 2 bases at J, with 15 bases in the middle. This CDR3 contains 14 residues. Germline CDR1 SNHLY, CDR2 FYNNEI. CDR3 nucleotides: TGTGCCAGTTCAGACTGGGGACTCACAGATACGCAGTATTTT. It yields the protein CASSDWGLTDTQYF.

The CDR3 sequence is CASKFGQAYEQYF. CDR3 nucleotide sequence: TGTGCCAGCAAGTTTGGGCAGGCCTACGAGCAGTACTTC. The chain has TRBV27 and TRBJ2-7; D call uncertain. CDR1 and CDR2 from the germline V gene are MNHEY and SMNVEV (reference sequence). CDR3 length: 13 residues. V was cut by 7 bases and J by 2 bases, with 12 bases left in between.

The chain carries TRBV12-3 or TRBV12-4 and TRBJ1-1, with a possible D match to TRBD1 (5 bases). This CDR3 contains 13 residues. The germline V and J ends were trimmed by 6 bases and 1 base, with 9 bases remaining between them. The CDR3 nucleotides are TGTGCCAGCAGACTGACAGCGAACACTGAAGCTTTCTTT. Encoded protein: CASRLTANTEAFF.

J is TRBJ1-4 and V is TRBV19; the match to TRBD1 covers 7 bases. CDR1 and CDR2 (germline): LNHDA, SQIVND (reference sequence). V dropped 6 bases and J dropped 6; count of bases not matched to a gene: 4. CDR3 length equals 13 residues. The CDR3 region is CASRGGGDEKLFF. Written as DNA, the CDR3 is TGTGCCAGTAGAGGAGGGGGCGATGAAAAACTGTTTTTT.

The chain has TRBV7-9 and TRBJ2-5; D ambiguous. Trimming stripped 8 bases from V and 5 bases from J, with 12 bases between. Germline lookup yields CDR1 SEHNR and CDR2 FQNEAQ (reference sequence). The CDR3 has 12 residues. The CDR3 DNA reads as TGTGCCAGCGGGCACAACCTCGAGACCCAGTACTTC. Protein sequence: CASGHNLETQYF. The entire variable domain, with the rest obtained from reference TRBV7-9 and TRBJ2-5, is as follows: DTGVSQNPRHKITKRGQNVTFRCDPISEHNRLYWYRQTLGQGPEFLTYFQNEAQLEKSRLLSDRFSAERPKGSFSTLEIQRTEQGDSAMYLCASGHNLETQYFGPGTRLLVL.

The chain uses TRBV6-4 and TRBJ2-3, with 8 bases lining up with TRBD2. The J segment lost 2 bases and the V segment lost 3 bases, leaving 7 bases of the junction unmatched. Per germline, CDR1 MRHNA and CDR2 SNTAGT. This CDR3 spans 16 amino acids. The CDR3 DNA is TGTGCCAGCAGTGAGTCTACGGGGGGGGCCACAGATACGCAGTATTTT. This translates into CASSESTGGATDTQYF.

This clone was counted a single time. The chain uses TRBV5-1 and TRBJ1-3; 7 nucleotides agree with TRBD1. The CDR3 consists of 19 residues. The junction had 15 bases not matched to a gene; V was cut back by 3 bases and J by 0 bases. Germline CDR1 SGHRS, CDR2 YFSETQ. The CDR3 loop is CASSYTPPGQLSSGNTIYF. DNA of the CDR3: TGCGCCAGCAGCTATACTCCCCCGGGACAGCTAAGCTCTGGAAACACCATATATTTT.

As DNA, the CDR3 is TGTGCCACCAGTGAAGATGAGACCCAGTACTTC. Amino acid sequence: CATSEDETQYF. The chain has TRBV24-1 and TRBJ2-5; D gene ambiguous. The CDR3 is made up of 11 amino acids. Germline CDR1 reads KGHDR; CDR2 reads SFDVKD. Between the trimmed V and J ends, which lost 4 bases and 5 bases, there was a span of 4 bases.

The chain couples TRBV5-1 to TRBJ2-7; maybe TRBD2 (5 bases). Trimming took off 6 bases at V and 2 bases at J, with 15 bases between the two ends. The CDR3 covers 14 residues. CDR1 is SGHRS, CDR2 YFSETQ, per germline. This chain's CDR3 is CASNTGVGTYEQYF. The CDR3 DNA sequence: TGCGCCAGCAACACCGGGGTGGGGACCTACGAGCAGTACTTC.

CDR3 sequence reads: CASSPGTGTEAFF. CDR3 DNA: TGTGCCAGCAGCCCAGGTACGGGCACTGAAGCTTTCTTT. The J gene is TRBJ1-1, the V gene TRBV9; D gene uncertain. The CDR3 contains 13 residues. The V end was cut by 4 bases, the J end by 4 bases, with 11 bases between. CDR1 and CDR2 (germline): SGDLS, YYNGEE.

The chain recombines TRBV6-5 with TRBJ2-7; TRBD1 aligns across 9 bases. Germline-derived CDR1 and CDR2 are MNHEY and SVGAGI. The V and J ends lost 0 bases and 1 base, in that order; junction bases with no gene match: 1. The CDR3 runs 15 residues. Here the CDR3 reads CASSYSTGGSYEQYF. CDR3 sequence (DNA): TGTGCCAGCAGTTACTCGACAGGGGGTTCCTACGAGCAGTACTTC.

The chain recombines TRBV27 with TRBJ2-3; TRBD1 is a possible D gene (5 bases). V was trimmed by 7 bases and J by 2 bases, leaving 13 bases between them. The CDR3 is 14 residues long. The germline CDR1 and CDR2 sequences are MNHEY and SMNVEV (reference sequence). This CDR3 reads CASNLQGPTDTQYF. Written as DNA, the CDR3 is TGTGCCAGCAACCTCCAGGGCCCCACAGATACGCAGTATTTT.

As concerns this clone: The junction departs from germline at one end; a sequencing error may be responsible. Other nucleotide sequences from this sample produce the same CDR3. The gene calls are TRBV5-1 and TRBJ2-5, with D possibly matching TRBD2 (6 bases). The CDR3 sequence is 13 residues long. Germline V lookup: CDR1 SGHRS, CDR2 YFSETQ. CDR3 protein: CASSFAGQETQYF. The CDR3 DNA follows: TGCGCCAGTAGCTTTGCGGGACAAGAGACCCAGTACTTC. The full variable domain, its missing parts supplied by reference TRBV5-1 and TRBJ2-5, is KAGVTQTPRYLIKTRGQQVTLSCSPISGHRSVSWYQQTPGQGLQFLFEYFSETQRNKGNFPGRFSGRQFSNSRSEMNVSTLELGDSALYLCASSFAGQETQYFGPGTRLLVL.

The chain is built from TRBV4-1 and TRBJ1-6; D is uncertain. CDR1 is MGHRA, CDR2 YSYEKL, per germline. V was clipped by 4 bases and J by 8 bases, with 15 bases between them. The CDR3 runs to 15 residues. The CDR3 protein is CASSLGPKGYSPLHF. The CDR3 DNA reads TGCGCCAGCAGCCTTGGACCCAAAGGGTATTCACCCCTCCACTTT.

The J gene is TRBJ2-1, the V gene TRBV19; D is perhaps TRBD1 (5 bases). The germline gives CDR1 LNHDA, CDR2 SQIVND (reference sequence). The V gene lost 7 bases and the J gene lost 5 bases, with 12 bases spanning the gap. The CDR3 length is 13 residues. CDR3 bases: TGTGCCAGTATTCCCCCAGGGAACAATGAGCAGTTCTTC. This gives the protein CASIPPGNNEQFF.

The rearrangement joins TRBV5-4 to TRBJ2-2; no clear D. The CDR3 is 11 residues long. V lost 4 bases, J lost 4 bases, and 2 bases lay in between. Germline CDR1 reads SGHNT; CDR2 reads YYREEE (reference sequence). In DNA, the CDR3 is TGTGCCAGCAGCGTCACCGGGGAGCTGTTTTTT. It translates to CASSVTGELFF.